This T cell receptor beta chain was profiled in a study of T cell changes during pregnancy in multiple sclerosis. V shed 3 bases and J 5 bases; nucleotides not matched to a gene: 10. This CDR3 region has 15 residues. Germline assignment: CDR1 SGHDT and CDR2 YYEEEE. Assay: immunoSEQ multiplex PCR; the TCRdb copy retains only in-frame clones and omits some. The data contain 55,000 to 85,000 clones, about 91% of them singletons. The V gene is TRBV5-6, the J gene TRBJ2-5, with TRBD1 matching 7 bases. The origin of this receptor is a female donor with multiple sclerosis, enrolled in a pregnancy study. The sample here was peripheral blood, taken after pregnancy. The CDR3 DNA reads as TGTGCCAGCAGCTCACCGACAGGGTCCCGGGAGACCCAGTACTTC. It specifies CASSSPTGSRETQYF.